The 22 T cell receptor beta chains below come from one sample, sequenced in a study of beta chain features in type 1 diabetes. Broader study findings: When Type 1 diabetes patients were examined, their TCRB CDR3s proved moderately but significantly shorter in all four CD4+ subsets.

The antigens for these receptors are not known. Expressed TCRB transcripts were sequenced after all isolated RNA was converted to cDNA. TCRdb's copy holds only in-frame clones and misses some; the assay was immunoSEQ multiplex PCR. The sample has roughly 700,000 clones, about an eighth seen once. Material for sequencing was naive CD4+ T cells from blood. Receptors were obtained from a man aged 18 to 29 with type 1 diabetes.

This clone was detected a few times. The CDR3 nucleotides read TGTGCCAGCAGTGCCGGGGTGAATTCACCCCTCCACTTT. It yields the protein CASSAGVNSPLHF. The chain uses TRBV27 and TRBJ1-6; D unclear. Trimming removed 5 bases from V and 7 bases from J, with 9 bases in between. The germline V gene encodes CDR1 MNHEY and CDR2 SMNVEV (reference sequence). The CDR3 has 13 residues.

Notes on this clone: An end of the junction does not agree with germline; a read error may underlie this. The gene calls are TRBV7-7 and TRBJ2-5, with TRBD1 identical over 8 bases. Germline lookup yields CDR1 SSHAT and CDR2 FNYEAQ (reference sequence). The CDR3 consists of 16 residues. The chain's CDR3 is CASSLVGRGREETQYF. The DNA of the CDR3 is TGTGCTAGCAGCTTAGTGGGCAGGGGGCGCGAGGAGACCCAGTACTTC.

CDR3 in DNA: TGTGCCACGGGGGACAGCGGAACCGGGGAGCTGTTTTTT. The encoded protein is CATGDSGTGELFF. V gene TRBV28 combines with J gene TRBJ2-2; D might be TRBD1 (7 bases). This CDR3 is 13 amino acids long. Between the trimmed V and J ends, which lost 10 bases and 5 bases, there was a span of 14 bases. Looked up from germline, CDR1 is MDHEN and CDR2 is SYDVKM. Filled out from reference TRBV28 and TRBJ2-2, the complete variable domain reads DVKVTQSSRYLVKRTGEKVFLECVQDMDHENMFWYRQDPGLGLRLIYFSYDVKMKEKGDIPEGYSVSREKKERFSLILESASTNQTSMYLCATGDSGTGELFFGEGSRLTVL.

The rearrangement links TRBV10-2 to TRBJ2-7; TRBD1 agrees at 11 bases. V lost 8 bases to trimming and J lost 2 bases; unmatched junction nucleotides: 5. This CDR3 is 14 amino acids long. In germline, CDR1 is WSHSY, CDR2 SAAADI. The CDR3 is CASAGQGETYEQYF. In nucleotides, the CDR3 is TGCGCCAGCGCGGGACAGGGGGAAACCTACGAGCAGTACTTC.

This clone was counted between two and nine times. The V gene is TRBV7-2, the J gene TRBJ2-3; TRBD1 or TRBD2 may be the D gene (5 bases each). The V gene lost 3 bases and the J gene lost 0 bases, with 13 bases spanning the gap. CDR1 and CDR2 from the germline V gene are SGHTA and FQGNSA. The CDR3 spans 16 residues. The CDR3 loop reads CASSLMGDLSTDTQYF. The CDR3 nucleotides are TGTGCCAGCAGCTTGATGGGGGACCTCAGCACAGATACGCAGTATTTT.

Here the CDR3 reads CASSPIPAGNSPLHF. The CDR3 nucleotides read TGTGCCAGCAGCCCAATCCCGGCAGGGAATTCACCCCTCCACTTT. The chain carries TRBV7-9 and TRBJ1-6; a possible D gene is TRBD1 (5 bases). The CDR3 covers 15 residues. Trimming took off 5 bases at V and 7 bases at J, with 15 bases between the two ends. Germline V CDR1 and CDR2: SEHNR, FQNEAQ (reference sequence).

The gene calls are TRBV5-4 and TRBJ2-7; maybe TRBD1 (5 bases). The CDR3 has 15 residues. Trimming stripped 4 bases from V and 0 bases from J, with 14 bases between. Germline V gene sequence: CDR1 SGHNT, CDR2 YYREEE (reference sequence). This CDR3 is CASSPQPDSSYEQYF. The DNA for the CDR3 is TGTGCCAGCAGCCCTCAACCCGACAGCTCCTACGAGCAGTACTTC.

The chain carries TRBV2 and TRBJ1-2; 8 bases align to TRBD1. Germline trimming cut 5 bases from V and 3 bases from J; bases unmatched to any gene: 2. The CDR3 is made up of 13 amino acids. Germline assignment: CDR1 SNHLY and CDR2 FYNNEI. CDR3 sequence (DNA): TGTGCCAGCAGTTCGACAGGGGACTATGGCTACACCTTC. Translated: CASSSTGDYGYTF.

This clone was seen only a few times. The chain employs TRBV10-3 and TRBJ2-7; perhaps TRBD2 as D (5 bases). Looked up from germline, CDR1 is ENHRY and CDR2 is SYGVKD. Trimming cost V 7 bases and J 6 bases, with 13 bases left between them. The CDR3 is 12 residues long. The CDR3 protein is CAITDEGSEQYF. For the CDR3, the DNA is TGTGCCATCACTGATGAGGGCTCCGAGCAGTACTTC.

The CDR3 reads CAWMRATEAFF. Here the CDR3 DNA reads TGTGCCTGGATGAGGGCCACTGAAGCTTTCTTT. The chain is built from TRBV30 and TRBJ1-1; unclear D gene. V lost 4 bases to trimming and J lost 4 bases, with 7 bases between them. CDR3 length equals 11 residues. Germline V lookup: CDR1 GTSNPN, CDR2 SVGIG (reference sequence).

This clone has a handful of counts. The chain combines TRBV30 with TRBJ1-1; 9 positions match TRBD1. The V and J ends lost 7 bases and 1 base, in that order; junction bases with no gene match: 16. CDR3 length equals 17 residues. CDR1 is GTSNPN, CDR2 SVGIG, per germline (reference sequence). CDR3 amino acids: CAFTRDRVKVQNTEAFF. CDR3 DNA sequence: TGTGCCTTCACCCGGGACAGGGTGAAGGTCCAGAACACTGAAGCTTTCTTT.

V gene TRBV7-9 combines with J gene TRBJ2-3; D is ambiguous. Trimming pared 1 base from V and 2 bases from J, leaving 7 bases between. The CDR3 runs to 14 residues. CDR1 is SEHNR, CDR2 FQNEAQ, per germline (reference sequence). This chain's CDR3 is CASSLVDLTDTQYF. The DNA of the CDR3 is TGTGCCAGCAGCTTAGTGGACCTCACAGATACGCAGTATTTT.

A few counts support this clone. The sample contains more than one DNA sequence encoding this CDR3. The rearrangement joins TRBV19 to TRBJ2-7; D unclear. This CDR3 spans 13 amino acids. V lost 3 bases, J lost 3 bases, and 9 bases lay in between. Germline-derived CDR1 and CDR2 are LNHDA and SQIVND (reference sequence). CDR3 amino acids: CASSIGPSYEQYF. CDR3 coding DNA: TGTGCCAGTAGTATCGGGCCAAGCTACGAGCAGTACTTC.

This clone was observed a handful of times. The V call is TRBV7-9, the J call TRBJ1-1, with D hard to call. This CDR3 is built from 13 residues. Germline CDR1 and CDR2: SEHNR and FQNEAQ (reference sequence). Trimming removed 1 base at V and 1 base at J, with 4 bases between. CDR3 nucleotide sequence: TGTGCCAGCAGCTTAGACCAGAACACTGAAGCTTTCTTT. This translates into CASSLDQNTEAFF.

J is TRBJ1-5 and V is TRBV19, with D possibly matching TRBD1 (5 bases). The CDR3 is 12 residues long. Germline CDR1 is LNHDA and CDR2 is SQIVND (reference sequence). CDR3 sequence (DNA): TGTGCGACCGGGGCTGGCAATCAGCCCCAGCATTTT. The encoded protein is CATGAGNQPQHF.

The chain recombines TRBV15 with TRBJ2-3; D may correspond to TRBD1 or TRBD2 (5 bases each). CDR1 and CDR2 (germline): LNHNV, YYDKDF (reference sequence). This CDR3 region has 15 residues. V lost 5 bases to trimming and J lost 2 bases, with 14 bases between them. CDR3 sequence (DNA): TGTGCCACCAGCCTCGGGACCGACCTCACAGATACGCAGTATTTT. It is translated as CATSLGTDLTDTQYF.

The chain links TRBV6-5 to TRBJ2-3; weak D call: TRBD1 (5 bases). The germline V gene has CDR1 MNHEY and CDR2 SVGAGI. With 6 bases removed from V and 2 bases from J, the gap between germline ends came to 9 bases. The CDR3 has 13 amino acids. The CDR3 DNA reads TGTGCCAGCAGACAACAGGTCACAGATACGCAGTATTTT. Translation gives CASRQQVTDTQYF.

This clone has a handful of counts. The chain couples TRBV28 to TRBJ2-2; D perhaps matches TRBD1 (5 bases). The length of the CDR3 is 15 residues. V was cut by 6 bases and J by 5 bases, with 16 bases left in between. Germline V lookup: CDR1 MDHEN, CDR2 SYDVKM. CDR3 coding DNA: TGTGCCAGCAGCAAGAATCAGGGATATACCGGGGAGCTGTTTTTT. Its protein product is CASSKNQGYTGELFF. The full variable domain, rest sourced from reference TRBV28 and TRBJ2-2, is DVKVTQSSRYLVKRTGEKVFLECVQDMDHENMFWYRQDPGLGLRLIYFSYDVKMKEKGDIPEGYSVSREKKERFSLILESASTNQTSMYLCASSKNQGYTGELFFGEGSRLTVL.

This clone was detected only a few times. The J gene is TRBJ2-2, the V gene TRBV28, with D unclear. CDR1 MDHEN and CDR2 SYDVKM come from the germline V gene. The CDR3 covers 12 residues. Trimming took 5 bases from V and 6 from J, leaving 7 bases between them. This chain's CDR3 is CASSVVAGELFF. CDR3 DNA sequence: TGTGCCAGCAGTGTAGTGGCCGGGGAGCTGTTTTTT. Supplemented by reference TRBV28 and TRBJ2-2, the full variable domain reads DVKVTQSSRYLVKRTGEKVFLECVQDMDHENMFWYRQDPGLGLRLIYFSYDVKMKEKGDIPEGYSVSREKKERFSLILESASTNQTSMYLCASSVVAGELFFGEGSRLTVL.

This chain joins TRBV7-9 and TRBJ2-1, with no clear D. CDR3 length: 13 amino acids. Germline lookup yields CDR1 SEHNR and CDR2 FQNEAQ (reference sequence). CDR3 nucleotides: TGTGCGCGCCAGACGGATAATTACAATGAGCAGTTCTTC. This translates into CARQTDNYNEQFF.

The V gene is TRBV7-8, the J gene TRBJ2-1, with TRBD2 as a possible D gene (6 bases). The V end was cut by 2 bases, the J end by 0 bases, with 14 bases between. The CDR3 is 17 amino acids. Germline-derived CDR1 and CDR2 are SGHVS and FQNEAQ. The CDR3 nucleotides are TGTGCCAGCAGCTTAAGCCGGGACTGGAGCTCCTACAATGAGCAGTTCTTC. Amino acid sequence: CASSLSRDWSSYNEQFF.

This clone turned up a few times. The chain carries TRBV10-2 and TRBJ1-2; weak D call: TRBD1 (5 bases). The CDR3 is 13 residues long. Between the trimmed V and J ends, which lost 5 bases and 7 bases, there was a span of 14 bases. The V gene's germline CDR1 is WSHSY and CDR2 SAAADI. The CDR3 coding sequence is TGCGCCAGCAGTCAACACCCCGGGACTGGCTACACCTTC. Protein sequence: CASSQHPGTGYTF.